A single T cell receptor beta chain is shown here with its context. The assay was immunoSEQ multiplex PCR, and TCRdb's table has in-frame clones only and misses some. Among around 250,000 clones, 70% to 90% were seen once, and the ten largest hold under 2.5%. The ends lost 5 bases at V and 3 bases at J; junction bases unmatched: 7. The germline V gene encodes CDR1 SGHTA and CDR2 FQGNSA. This CDR3 comprises 16 residues. The sample comes from a study of blood T cell repertoires in COVID-19. Study-level information: Sample material is recorded as cDNA or gDNA derived from T cells, B-cell-depleted T cells, or PBMCs.

The chain links TRBV7-2 to TRBJ1-5; 10 nucleotides align to TRBD1. Source material: PBMCs or T cells enriched from blood (not recorded which). This receptor was taken from a woman aged 45 to 65 who had recovered from COVID-19. In nucleotides, the CDR3 is TGTGCCAGCAGCCGCACCGGGACAGGGGACAATCAGCCCCAGCATTTT. This gives the protein CASSRTGTGDNQPQHF.